This T cell receptor beta chain is drawn from a study of blood T cell repertoires in COVID-19. Generated by immunoSEQ multiplex PCR, the TCRdb table keeps only in-frame clones and is missing some. The table lists more than 80,000 clones, about 83% of them singletons, with about 2.1% in the top ten. CDR1 and CDR2 from the germline V gene are SGHTS and YDEGEE. The CDR3 spans 15 residues. Trimming cost V 5 bases and J 8 bases; bases outside gene matches: 11. The chain carries TRBV5-8 and TRBJ2-1; the match to TRBD2 covers 9 bases. The source material was peripheral blood. This clonotype was sampled from a woman between 70 and 85 years old with acute or convalescent COVID-19. CDR3 loop: CASRVSGGPVDEQFF. In nucleotides, the CDR3 is TGTGCCAGCAGAGTGAGCGGGGGGCCAGTGGATGAGCAGTTCTTC.